The rows below give T cell receptor beta chains drawn from one sample of a study of T cells after yellow fever vaccination. TCRdb passed the 5' RACE reads through MiXCR, listing each CDR3 protein once. The sample has approximately 260,000 distinct CDR3 sequences, over 10% seen once. The sequencing here drew on CD4+ T cells sorted from PBMCs, taken 45 days after the yellow fever booster vaccination. Source of these receptors: a man aged 25 to 45 who received the YFV17D yellow fever vaccine. CDR3s include the opening cysteine and the closing phenylalanine or tryptophan. Fields, in order: clone size, J gene, V gene, D gene, CDR3 protein, CDR3 DNA. D genes are given only for firm matches. Some rows have no size entry. The others give once, few or many, or a class for an expanded clone.

few,TRBJ2-1,TRBV5-5,TRBD2,CASSLALGLAGVNEQFF,TGTGCCAGCAGCTTGGCGCTAGGACTAGCGGGAGTTAATGAGCAGTTCTTC
NA,TRBJ2-1,TRBV5-4,NA,CASSLPGRNEQFF,TGTGCCAGCAGCTTACCGGGCCGAAATGAGCAGTTCTTC
many,TRBJ2-3,TRBV12-3/TRBV12-4,NA,CASSLIGGGAPDTQYF,TGTGCCAGCAGTTTAATTGGAGGGGGCGCACCAGATACGCAGTATTTT
few,TRBJ2-1,TRBV7-9,TRBD1,CASSLASGKGAPLFF,TGTGCCAGCAGCTTAGCGTCGGGTAAGGGGGCTCCGCTGTTCTTC
few,TRBJ2-5,TRBV12-3/TRBV12-4,NA,CASSLGMVETQYF,TGTGCCAGCAGTTTAGGCATGGTGGAGACCCAGTACTTC
few,TRBJ1-2,TRBV7-2,NA,CASSLQADYGYTF,TGTGCCAGCAGCCTGCAGGCAGACTATGGCTACACCTTC
many,TRBJ2-3,TRBV7-2,NA,CASSFGGPDTQYF,TGTGCCAGCAGCTTTGGCGGACCAGATACGCAGTATTTT
few,TRBJ2-1,TRBV7-2,NA,CASSRTLRGEQFF,TGTGCCAGCAGCCGGACCCTCAGGGGTGAGCAGTTCTTC
NA,TRBJ2-7,TRBV2,NA,CASSDSTLGQQYF,TGTGCCAGCAGTGATTCTACACTGGGCCAGCAGTACTTC
NA,TRBJ1-2,TRBV7-2,NA,CASSLGLAGYTF,TGTGCCAGCAGCTTAGGACTAGCTGGCTACACCTTC
once,TRBJ2-5,TRBV6-5,TRBD2,CASSYLAGEGETQYF,TGTGCCAGCAGTTACCTGGCGGGAGAAGGAGAGACCCAGTACTTC
few,TRBJ2-3,TRBV9,NA,CASSVDSELGAADTQYF,TGTGCCAGCAGCGTAGACTCGGAGCTGGGGGCGGCAGATACGCAGTATTTT
NA,TRBJ2-3,TRBV12-3/TRBV12-4,NA,CASSFISGTDTQYF,TGTGCCAGCAGTTTCATCTCCGGCACAGATACGCAGTATTTT
many,TRBJ2-1,TRBV29-1,NA,CSVGGTSNEQFF,TGCAGCGTGGGCGGGACGTCCAATGAGCAGTTCTTC
NA,TRBJ2-7,TRBV5-1,NA,CASSLAMGSGNYEQYF,TGCGCCAGCAGCTTGGCCATGGGCAGTGGAAACTACGAGCAGTACTTC
few,TRBJ1-1,TRBV28,NA,CASSLSTTGPPEAFF,TGTGCCAGCAGTTTATCGACAACCGGACCCCCTGAAGCTTTCTTT
many,TRBJ2-6,TRBV29-1,TRBD1,CSARGQGANVLTF,TGCAGCGCTAGGGGGCAGGGGGCCAACGTCCTGACTTTC
many,TRBJ2-1,TRBV7-8,TRBD2,CASIDSGGSYNEQFF,TGTGCCAGCATCGATAGCGGGGGCTCCTACAATGAGCAGTTCTTC
few,TRBJ2-1,TRBV7-2,NA,CASSVGYNEQFF,TGTGCCAGCAGCGTAGGGTACAATGAGCAGTTCTTC
NA,TRBJ1-5,TRBV5-1,TRBD1,CASSLGTEGSQPQHF,TGCGCCAGCAGCCTCGGGACAGAGGGTAGTCAGCCCCAGCATTTT
once,TRBJ2-1,TRBV6-5,NA,CSSSYSMGRGPNEQFF,TGTTCCAGCAGTTACTCGATGGGGCGGGGCCCCAATGAGCAGTTCTTC
few,TRBJ2-7,TRBV7-2,NA,CASSLTAETHEQYF,TGTGCCAGCAGCCTAACTGCCGAAACCCACGAGCAGTACTTC
few,TRBJ2-3,TRBV5-1,TRBD2,CASSWETSGRGGDTQYF,TGCGCCAGCAGCTGGGAGACTAGCGGGAGAGGTGGAGATACGCAGTATTTT
NA,TRBJ2-1,TRBV7-2,TRBD1,CASSRQGAFLFF,TGTGCCAGCAGCAGACAGGGGGCTTTTCTATTCTTC
NA,TRBJ2-3,TRBV4-3,TRBD2,CASIQDHQRGRATDTQYF,TGCGCCAGCATCCAAGATCATCAGCGGGGGCGAGCGACAGATACGCAGTATTTT
NA,TRBJ2-7,TRBV20-1,NA,CSARVAGLVYEQYF,TGCAGTGCTAGAGTCGCCGGCCTAGTCTACGAGCAGTACTTC
few,TRBJ2-1,TRBV6-5,NA,CASRSGQGGGSYNEQFF,TGTGCCAGCAGGTCAGGACAGGGCGGCGGGAGCTACAATGAGCAGTTCTTC
few,TRBJ1-2,TRBV15,TRBD1,CATSSDRGYGYTF,TGTGCCACCAGCAGCGACAGGGGCTATGGCTACACCTTC
few,TRBJ2-3,TRBV5-1,TRBD2,CASSLASGSITDTQYF,TGCGCCAGCAGCTTGGCTAGCGGGAGTATCACAGATACGCAGTATTTT
few,TRBJ2-7,TRBV7-2,TRBD2,CASRSGTSGVYEQYF,TGTGCCAGCCGAAGTGGGACTAGCGGGGTCTACGAGCAGTACTTC
NA,TRBJ2-5,TRBV7-3,NA,CASSLVFGETQYF,TGTGCCAGCAGCTTAGTGTTCGGGGAGACCCAGTACTTC
few,TRBJ2-1,TRBV2,TRBD2,CASSLGTSVMGSHNEQFF,TGTGCCAGCAGTTTGGGGACTAGCGTTATGGGATCCCACAATGAGCAGTTCTTC
NA,TRBJ2-7,TRBV7-1,NA,CATSGRDTYSYEQYF,TGTGCCACCTCAGGTAGGGACACCTACTCCTACGAGCAGTACTTC
NA,TRBJ1-5,TRBV12-3/TRBV12-4,NA,CASSRGGEPQHF,TGTGCCAGCAGTCGGGGGGGAGAGCCCCAGCATTTT
NA,TRBJ2-3,TRBV11-3,TRBD2,CASSAGVRSTDTQYF,TGTGCCAGCAGTGCGGGAGTGCGTAGCACAGATACGCAGTATTTT
many,TRBJ1-4,TRBV10-3,NA,CAISEGATNEKLFF,TGTGCCATCAGTGAAGGGGCAACTAATGAAAAACTGTTTTTT
few,TRBJ2-5,TRBV29-1,NA,CSVARNLGETQYF,TGCAGCGTTGCACGAAATCTCGGGGAGACCCAGTACTTC
few,TRBJ2-1,TRBV7-2,NA,CASSTRGDEQFF,TGTGCCAGCAGCACCAGAGGAGATGAGCAGTTCTTC
many,TRBJ2-3,TRBV29-1,TRBD2,CSVAGGAGADDTQYF,TGCAGCGTTGCGGGGGGGGCAGGGGCGGACGATACGCAGTATTTT
NA,TRBJ1-6,TRBV28,NA,CASSSPGRVSPLHF,TGTGCCAGCAGTTCCCCGGGAAGGGTGTCACCCCTCCACTTT
many,TRBJ2-3,TRBV6-1,TRBD2,CASTSGYSTDTQYF,TGTGCCAGCACTAGCGGGTATAGCACAGATACGCAGTATTTT
few,TRBJ1-5,TRBV20-1,NA,CSARGTASNQPQHF,TGCAGTGCTAGAGGAACAGCTAGCAATCAGCCCCAGCATTTT
NA,TRBJ2-7,TRBV7-2,TRBD2,CASSLLAGSNEQYF,TGTGCCAGCAGCTTACTAGCGGGTTCCAACGAGCAGTACTTC
NA,TRBJ2-5,TRBV6-2/TRBV6-3,TRBD2,CASSRDRVTLAGAETQYF,TGTGCCAGCAGCCGCGACAGGGTAACGTTAGCGGGAGCCGAGACCCAGTACTTC
NA,TRBJ2-1,TRBV14,TRBD2,CASSPRSSGSYNEQFF,TGTGCCAGCAGCCCTCGGAGTAGCGGGAGCTACAATGAGCAGTTCTTC
NA,TRBJ2-3,TRBV7-2,NA,CASSLNAGTSLDF,TGTGCCAGCAGCTTAAACGCCGGAACTAGCCTGGATTTT
few,TRBJ2-6,TRBV29-1,NA,CSVEGRSDGANVLTF,TGCAGCGTTGAGGGTAGAAGCGATGGGGCCAACGTCCTGACTTTC
many,TRBJ2-7,TRBV20-1,NA,CSARDNSYEQYF,TGCAGTGCTAGAGACAACTCCTACGAGCAGTACTTC
once,TRBJ2-2,TRBV7-9,TRBD1,CASSPTTQGFSGELFF,TGTGCCAGCAGCCCCACCACACAGGGGTTTTCCGGGGAGCTGTTTTTT
NA,TRBJ1-1,TRBV5-4,NA,CASSLVGQGATEAFF,TGTGCCAGCAGCTTGGTTGGGCAGGGAGCCACTGAAGCTTTCTTT
NA,TRBJ2-3,TRBV27,TRBD2,CASSLRQRLAGGETQYF,TGTGCCAGCAGTTTAAGACAGAGACTAGCGGGAGGAGAGACGCAGTATTTT